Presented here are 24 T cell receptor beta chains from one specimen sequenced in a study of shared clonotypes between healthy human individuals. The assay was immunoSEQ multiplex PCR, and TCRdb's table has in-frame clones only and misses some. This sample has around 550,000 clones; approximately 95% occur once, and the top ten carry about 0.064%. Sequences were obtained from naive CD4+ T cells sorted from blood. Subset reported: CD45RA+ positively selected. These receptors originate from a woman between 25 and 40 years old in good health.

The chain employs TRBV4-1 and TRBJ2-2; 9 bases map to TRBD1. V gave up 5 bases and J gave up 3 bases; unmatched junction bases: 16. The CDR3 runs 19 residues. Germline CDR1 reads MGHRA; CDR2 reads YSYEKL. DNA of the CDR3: TGCGCCAGCAGCAATTTTGGGACAGGGACCCGACGAGACACCGGGGAGCTGTTTTTT. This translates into CASSNFGTGTRRDTGELFF.

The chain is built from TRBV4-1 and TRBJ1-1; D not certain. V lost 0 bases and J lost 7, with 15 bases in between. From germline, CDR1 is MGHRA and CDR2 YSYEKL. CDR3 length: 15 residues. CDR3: CASSQEPLGIDEAFF. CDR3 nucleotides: TGCGCCAGCAGCCAAGAACCTTTAGGGATTGATGAAGCTTTCTTT.

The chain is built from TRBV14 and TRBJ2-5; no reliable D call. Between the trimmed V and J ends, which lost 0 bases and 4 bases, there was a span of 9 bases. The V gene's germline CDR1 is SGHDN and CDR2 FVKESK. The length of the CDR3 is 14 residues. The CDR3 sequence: CASSQDYVGETQYF. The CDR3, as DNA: TGTGCCAGCAGCCAAGATTACGTGGGAGAGACCCAGTACTTC.

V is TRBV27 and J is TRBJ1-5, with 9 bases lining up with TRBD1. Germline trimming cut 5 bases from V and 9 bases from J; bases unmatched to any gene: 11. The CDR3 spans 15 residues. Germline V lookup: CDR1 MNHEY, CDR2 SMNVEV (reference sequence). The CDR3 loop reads CASSTQTGGLTPQHF. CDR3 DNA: TGTGCCAGCAGTACGCAGACAGGGGGTCTTACGCCCCAGCATTTT.

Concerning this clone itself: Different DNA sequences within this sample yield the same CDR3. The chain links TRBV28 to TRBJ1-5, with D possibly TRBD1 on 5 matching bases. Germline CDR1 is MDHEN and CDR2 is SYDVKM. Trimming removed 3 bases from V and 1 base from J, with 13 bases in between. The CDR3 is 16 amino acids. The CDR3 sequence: CASSFLGQGSNQPQHF. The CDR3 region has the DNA TGTGCCAGCAGTTTCTTGGGGCAGGGAAGCAATCAGCCCCAGCATTTT.

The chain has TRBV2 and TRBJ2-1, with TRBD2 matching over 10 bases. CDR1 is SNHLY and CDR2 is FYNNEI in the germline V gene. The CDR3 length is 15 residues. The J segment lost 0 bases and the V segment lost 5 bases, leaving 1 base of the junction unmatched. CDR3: CASSIAGGSYNEQFF. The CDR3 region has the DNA TGTGCCAGCAGTATAGCGGGAGGCTCCTACAATGAGCAGTTCTTC.

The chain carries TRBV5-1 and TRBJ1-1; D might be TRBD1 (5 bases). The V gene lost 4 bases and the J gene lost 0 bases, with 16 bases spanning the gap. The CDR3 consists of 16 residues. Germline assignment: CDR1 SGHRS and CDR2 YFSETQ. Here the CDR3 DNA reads TGCGCCAGCAGCGGCTCGGGGCTACAAATGAACACTGAAGCTTTCTTT. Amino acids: CASSGSGLQMNTEAFF.

The CDR3 loop reads CASSASGQLNTEAFF. DNA for the CDR3: TGTGCCAGTAGTGCGTCGGGACAGTTGAACACTGAAGCTTTCTTT. The V call is TRBV19, the J call TRBJ1-1; 7 positions match TRBD1. Trimming cost V 5 bases and J 0 bases; bases outside gene matches: 6. This CDR3 is built from 15 residues. Germline V CDR1 and CDR2: LNHDA, SQIVND (reference sequence).

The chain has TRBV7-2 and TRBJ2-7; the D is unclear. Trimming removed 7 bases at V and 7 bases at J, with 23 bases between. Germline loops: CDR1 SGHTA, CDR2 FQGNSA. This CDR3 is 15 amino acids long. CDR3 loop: CASTPGSWGLLEQYF. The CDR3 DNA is TGTGCCAGCACACCGGGCTCGTGGGGTCTTTTAGAGCAGTACTTC.

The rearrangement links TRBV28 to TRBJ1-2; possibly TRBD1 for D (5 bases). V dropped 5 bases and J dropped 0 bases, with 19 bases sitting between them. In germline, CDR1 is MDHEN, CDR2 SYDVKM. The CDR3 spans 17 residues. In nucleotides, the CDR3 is TGTGCCAGCAGTCCCCCCCTTGGGAGGGGAGCTAACTATGGCTACACCTTC. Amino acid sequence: CASSPPLGRGANYGYTF.

CDR3 loop: CSVREGDNGYTF. The CDR3, as DNA: TGCAGCGTTCGGGAGGGGGATAATGGCTACACCTTC. The chain has TRBV29-1 and TRBJ1-2, with D possibly TRBD1 on 6 matching bases. This CDR3 comprises 12 residues. V was clipped by 5 bases and J by 6 bases, with 13 bases between them. Per the germline V gene, CDR1 is SQVTM and CDR2 is ANQGSEA.

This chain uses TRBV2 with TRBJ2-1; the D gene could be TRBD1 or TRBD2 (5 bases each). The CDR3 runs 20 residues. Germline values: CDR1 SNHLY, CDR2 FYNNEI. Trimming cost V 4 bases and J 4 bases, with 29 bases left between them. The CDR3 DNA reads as TGTGCCAGCAGTGCCCTCATCGCCGGAGAGGGGAGACTCCGTTACAATGAGCAGTTCTTC. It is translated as CASSALIAGEGRLRYNEQFF.

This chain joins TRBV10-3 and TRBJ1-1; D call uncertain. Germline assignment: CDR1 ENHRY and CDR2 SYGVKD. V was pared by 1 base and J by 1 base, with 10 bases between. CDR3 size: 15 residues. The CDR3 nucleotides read TGTGCCATCAGTGAGTTCGAGACAACGAACACTGAAGCTTTCTTT. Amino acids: CAISEFETTNTEAFF.

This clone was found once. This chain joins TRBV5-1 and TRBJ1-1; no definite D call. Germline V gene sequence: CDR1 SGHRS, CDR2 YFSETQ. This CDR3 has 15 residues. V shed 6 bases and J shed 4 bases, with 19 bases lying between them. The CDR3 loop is CASTLQEGYRTEAFF. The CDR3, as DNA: TGCGCCAGCACCTTACAAGAGGGTTATCGCACTGAAGCTTTCTTT.

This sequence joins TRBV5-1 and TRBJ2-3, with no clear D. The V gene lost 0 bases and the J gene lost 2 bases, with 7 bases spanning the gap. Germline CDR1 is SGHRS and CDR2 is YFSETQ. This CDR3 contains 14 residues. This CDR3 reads CASSLEDLTDTQYF. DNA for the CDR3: TGCGCCAGCAGCTTGGAGGACCTCACAGATACGCAGTATTTT.

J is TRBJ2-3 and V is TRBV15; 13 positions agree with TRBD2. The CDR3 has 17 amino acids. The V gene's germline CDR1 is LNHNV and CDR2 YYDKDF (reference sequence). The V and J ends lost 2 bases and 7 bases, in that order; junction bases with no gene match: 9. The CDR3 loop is CATSRQWTSGSLHTQYF. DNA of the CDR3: TGTGCCACCAGCAGACAATGGACTAGCGGGAGTTTGCATACGCAGTATTTT. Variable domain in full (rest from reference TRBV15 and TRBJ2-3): DAMVIQNPRYQVTQFGKPVTLSCSQTLNHNVMYWYQQKSSQAPKLLFHYYDKDFNNEADTPDNFQSRRPNTSFCFLDIRSPGLGDTAMYLCATSRQWTSGSLHTQYFGPGTRLTVL.

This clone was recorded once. The CDR3: CAWSIDGRQETQYF. CDR3 DNA sequence: TGTGCCTGGAGTATTGACGGGAGGCAAGAGACCCAGTACTTC. The rearrangement joins TRBV30 to TRBJ2-5, with TRBD2 matching 7 bases. The J segment lost 2 bases and the V segment lost 2 bases, leaving 5 bases of the junction unmatched. The CDR3 totals 14 residues. CDR1 and CDR2 (germline): GTSNPN, SVGIG (reference sequence).

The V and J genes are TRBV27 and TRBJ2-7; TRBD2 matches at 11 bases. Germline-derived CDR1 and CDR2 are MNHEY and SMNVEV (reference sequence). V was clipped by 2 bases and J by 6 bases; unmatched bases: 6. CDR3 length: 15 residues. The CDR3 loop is CASSLGTSGTPEQYF. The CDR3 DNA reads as TGTGCCAGCAGTTTAGGGACTAGCGGTACCCCCGAGCAGTACTTC.

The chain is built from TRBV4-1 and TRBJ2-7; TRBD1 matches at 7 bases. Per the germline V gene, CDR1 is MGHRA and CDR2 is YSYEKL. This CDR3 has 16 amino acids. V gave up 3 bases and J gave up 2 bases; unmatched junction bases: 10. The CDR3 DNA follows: TGCGCCAGCAGCCACCAAAGGACAGGCCTCACCTACGAGCAGTACTTC. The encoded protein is CASSHQRTGLTYEQYF.

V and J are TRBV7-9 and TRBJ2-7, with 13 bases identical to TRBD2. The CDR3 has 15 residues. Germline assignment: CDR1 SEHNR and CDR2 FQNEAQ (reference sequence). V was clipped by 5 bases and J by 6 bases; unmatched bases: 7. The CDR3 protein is CASSPRTSGSLEQYF. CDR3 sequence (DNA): TGTGCCAGCAGCCCCCGGACTAGCGGGAGTCTCGAGCAGTACTTC.

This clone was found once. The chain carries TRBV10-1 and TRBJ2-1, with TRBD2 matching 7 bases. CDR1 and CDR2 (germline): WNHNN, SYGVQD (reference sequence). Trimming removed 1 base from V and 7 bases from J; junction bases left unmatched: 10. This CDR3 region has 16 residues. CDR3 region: CASSELAAGRKNEQFF. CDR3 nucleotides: TGCGCCAGCAGTGAGTTGGCAGCGGGAAGAAAAAATGAGCAGTTCTTC.

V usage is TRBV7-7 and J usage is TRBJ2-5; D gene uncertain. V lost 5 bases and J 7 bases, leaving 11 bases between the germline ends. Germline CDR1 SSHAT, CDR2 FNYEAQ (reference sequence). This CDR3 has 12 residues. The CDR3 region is CASSLDSGTQYF. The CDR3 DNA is TGTGCCAGCAGCCTAGACTCGGGGACCCAGTACTTC.

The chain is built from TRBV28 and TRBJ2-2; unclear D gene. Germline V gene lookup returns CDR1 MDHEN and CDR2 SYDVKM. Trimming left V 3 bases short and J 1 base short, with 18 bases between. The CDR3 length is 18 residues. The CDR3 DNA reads TGTGCCAGCAGTTTCTATCTTGGGCTGGCCCTGAACACCGGGGAGCTGTTTTTT. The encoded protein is CASSFYLGLALNTGELFF. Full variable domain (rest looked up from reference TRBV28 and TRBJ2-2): DVKVTQSSRYLVKRTGEKVFLECVQDMDHENMFWYRQDPGLGLRLIYFSYDVKMKEKGDIPEGYSVSREKKERFSLILESASTNQTSMYLCASSFYLGLALNTGELFFGEGSRLTVL.

Here the CDR3 DNA reads TGTGCCTGGAGTGTACGAGGACAGGGAAACTCCGAGCAGTACTTC. This encodes CAWSVRGQGNSEQYF. The chain joins TRBV30 to TRBJ2-7; 8 nucleotides align to TRBD1. From germline, CDR1 is GTSNPN and CDR2 SVGIG (reference sequence). The CDR3 is made up of 15 amino acids. Unmatched junction bases numbered 10, after V lost 0 bases and J lost 6 bases.